The T cell receptor (beta chain) described here comes from a study of blood T cell repertoires in COVID-19 (dated by TCRdb to about 2020). Study-level background: The collaborator samples originated in the United States, Italy and Spain and spanned the acute and convalescent phases of COVID-19. The material from the prospective study consisted of cDNA or gDNA derived from T cells, B-cell-depleted T cells, or PBMCs. HLA class I and class II types, where available, came from metadata supplied by the sample provider rather than from assay-based typing. Deeply sampled blood TCRbeta repertoires from subjects exposed to, actively infected with, or recovered from COVID-19 were included in the dataset. A de-identified subject ID, COVID-19 status, age in years and sex were almost always included in the sample metadata. The repertoires were made available in a free public database intended to serve as a resource for research on the immune response to SARS-CoV-2. The samples were drawn from two sources: the first 160 participants of the ongoing ImmuneRACE study, and some 1,300 subjects contributed by 6 global collaborators.

Whole blood was collected in K2EDTA tubes by collaborating institutions according to the institutions' own protocols. For TCRbeta analysis, collaborators shipped samples in one of three forms: frozen whole blood, isolated PBMCs, or DNA extracted from either of those sample types. Points the paper makes about the study in general: How much clinical and demographic metadata was included differed by source and by participant, and the metadata was provided uncurated.

CDR1 and CDR2 (SNHLY, FYNNEI) derive from the germline V gene. The V end gives up 5 bases and the J end 8 bases, leaving 8 bases in the junction not matched to a gene. The CDR3 covers 14 residues, taking in both the cysteine and the phenylalanine. Kept here is only the CDR3 DNA, which spans 42 bases and is read in frame from base 1. TCRbeta CDR3 regions were amplified from genomic DNA by means of the immunoSEQ Assay, a bias-controlled multiplex PCR. The published analysis was carried out like this. Within the assay, amplification of reference gene primers was used to estimate how many nucleated cells each sample contained. To quantify the absolute abundance of each unique TCRbeta CDR3 rearrangement, sequence reads were collapsed and filtered. Productive Simpson clonality was computed per sample as the square root of Simpson's diversity index over productive rearrangements. TCRdb took this table from immuneACCESS and kept in-frame rearrangements with V and J called. Such tables lack part of the clones; where checked against another copy, unresolved V genes explain under half of the gap, and the rest is unexplained. V and J calls plus clone size are reproduced from that table; the DNA served to infer D and trimming. This sample holds approximately 140,000 clones; approximately 88% were observed only once. The ten largest clones capture 2.2% of the sample.

About this clone itself: The antigen it recognizes is unknown. Base qualities are not at hand, and no much larger clone is one base apart.

This TCR was recovered from a man between 65 and 79 years old with acute or convalescent COVID-19. The rearrangement combines TRBV2 with TRBJ1-4, with 7 bases aligning to TRBD1. Sequenced sample: peripheral blood. The CDR3 here reads CASSRDRVGEKLFF. The sequenced DNA is TGTGCCAGCAGTCGAGACAGGGTGGGGGAAAAACTGTTTTTT.